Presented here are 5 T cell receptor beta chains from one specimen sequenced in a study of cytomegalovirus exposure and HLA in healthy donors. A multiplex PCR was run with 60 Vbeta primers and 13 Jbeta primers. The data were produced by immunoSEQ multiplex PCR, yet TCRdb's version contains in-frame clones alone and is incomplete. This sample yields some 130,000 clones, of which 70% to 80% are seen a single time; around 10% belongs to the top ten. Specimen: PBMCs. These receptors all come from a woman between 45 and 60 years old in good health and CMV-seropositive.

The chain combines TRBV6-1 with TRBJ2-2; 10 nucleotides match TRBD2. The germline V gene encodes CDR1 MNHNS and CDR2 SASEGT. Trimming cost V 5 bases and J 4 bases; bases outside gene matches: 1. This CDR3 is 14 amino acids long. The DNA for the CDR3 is TGTGCCAGCAGTAGCGGGGGGGCCACCGGGGAGCTGTTTTTT. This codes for CASSSGGATGELFF.

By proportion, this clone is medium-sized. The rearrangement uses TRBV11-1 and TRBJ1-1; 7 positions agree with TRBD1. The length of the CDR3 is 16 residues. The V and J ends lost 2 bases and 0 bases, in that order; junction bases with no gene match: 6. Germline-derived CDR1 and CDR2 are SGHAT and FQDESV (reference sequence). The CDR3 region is CASSLTGQIMNTEAFF. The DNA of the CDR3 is TGTGCCAGCAGCTTAACGGGACAGATTATGAACACTGAAGCTTTCTTT.

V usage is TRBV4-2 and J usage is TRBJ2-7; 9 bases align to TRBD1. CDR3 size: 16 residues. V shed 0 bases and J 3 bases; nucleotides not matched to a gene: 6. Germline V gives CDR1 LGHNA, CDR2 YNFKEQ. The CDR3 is CASSQDRMGQGYEQYF. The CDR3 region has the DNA TGTGCCAGCAGCCAAGATCGCATGGGACAGGGCTACGAGCAGTACTTC.

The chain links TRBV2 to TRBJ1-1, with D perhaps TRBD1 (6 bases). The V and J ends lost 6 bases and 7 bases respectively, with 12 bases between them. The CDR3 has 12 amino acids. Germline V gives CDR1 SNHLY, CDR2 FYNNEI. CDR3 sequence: CASRAQGIEAFF. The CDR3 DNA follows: TGTGCCAGCAGAGCGCAGGGGATTGAAGCTTTCTTT.

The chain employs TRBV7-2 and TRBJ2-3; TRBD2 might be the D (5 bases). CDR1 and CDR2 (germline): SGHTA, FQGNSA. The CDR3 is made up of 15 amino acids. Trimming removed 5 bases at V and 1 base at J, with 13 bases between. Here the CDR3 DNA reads TGTGCCAGCAGCCCCGACCTGGGAGGCACAGATACGCAGTATTTT. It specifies CASSPDLGGTDTQYF.